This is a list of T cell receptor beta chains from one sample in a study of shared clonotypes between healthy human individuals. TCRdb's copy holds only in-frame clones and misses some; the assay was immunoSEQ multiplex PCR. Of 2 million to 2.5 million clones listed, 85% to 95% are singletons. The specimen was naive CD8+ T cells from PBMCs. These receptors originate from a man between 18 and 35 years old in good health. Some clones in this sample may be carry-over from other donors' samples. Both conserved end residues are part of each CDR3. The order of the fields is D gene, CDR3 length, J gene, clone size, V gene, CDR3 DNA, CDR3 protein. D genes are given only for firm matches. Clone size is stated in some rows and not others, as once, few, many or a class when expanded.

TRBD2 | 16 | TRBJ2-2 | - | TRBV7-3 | TGTGCCAGCAGCCCAGGGGGTAGCGGGAGGACCGGGGAGCTGTTTTTT | CASSPGGSGRTGELFF
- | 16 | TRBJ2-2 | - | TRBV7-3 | TGTGCCAGCAGTCCTCCTGGTCAGGGAAACACCGGGGAGCTGTTTTTT | CASSPPGQGNTGELFF
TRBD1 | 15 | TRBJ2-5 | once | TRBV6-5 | TGTGCCAGCAGTTACCACAGGGGGCGCCAAGGGACCCAGTACTTC | CASSYHRGRQGTQYF
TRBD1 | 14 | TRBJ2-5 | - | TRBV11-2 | TGTGCCAGCAGCGCGGACAGGGTGTACGAGACCCAGTACTTC | CASSADRVYETQYF
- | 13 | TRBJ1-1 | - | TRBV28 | TGTGCCAGCAGTGAAACCATGGGTACTGAAGCTTTCTTT | CASSETMGTEAFF
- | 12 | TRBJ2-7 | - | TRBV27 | TGTGCCAGCCACTCGCCTACCTACGAGCAGTACTTC | CASHSPTYEQYF
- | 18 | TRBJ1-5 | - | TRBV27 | TGTGCCAGCAGTTTATTGGGGGCCAGCAACCCGGCAGATCAGCCCCAGCATTTT | CASSLLGASNPADQPQHF
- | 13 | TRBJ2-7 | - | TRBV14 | TGTGCCAGCAGCCAATACCGAAATTACGAGCAGTACTTC | CASSQYRNYEQYF
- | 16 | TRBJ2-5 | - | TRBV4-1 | TGCGCCAGCAGCCAGGGTCCAGGACGGACGCAAGAGACCCAGTACTTC | CASSQGPGRTQETQYF
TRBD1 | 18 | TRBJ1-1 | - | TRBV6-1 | TGTGCCAGCAGTGAAGGATCAACAAGACAGGGGGCAACGTGGGGAGCTTTCTTT | CASSEGSTRQGATWGAFF
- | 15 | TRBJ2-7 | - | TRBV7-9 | TGTGCCAGCTATCGGGGGCCCCCCCCTTCCTACGAGCAGTACTTC | CASYRGPPPSYEQYF
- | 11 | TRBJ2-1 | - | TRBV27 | TGTGCCAGCGGGTGGGGGCTGGAGCAGTTCTTC | CASGWGLEQFF
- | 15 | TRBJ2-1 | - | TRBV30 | TGTGCCGGGAAATTCTCAGGGGCAGTCTACAATGAGCAGTTCTTC | CAGKFSGAVYNEQFF
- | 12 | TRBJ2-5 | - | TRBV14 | TGTGCCAGCAGCCCTTCGTGGGATACCCAGTACTTC | CASSPSWDTQYF
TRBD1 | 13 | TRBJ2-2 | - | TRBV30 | TGTGCCTGGAGGGACAGGGGGGCCGGGGAGCTGTTTTTT | CAWRDRGAGELFF
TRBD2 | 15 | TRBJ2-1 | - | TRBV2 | TGTGCCAGCAGCTCGGGACTAGCGGCTAGGGATGAGCAGTTCTTC | CASSSGLAARDEQFF
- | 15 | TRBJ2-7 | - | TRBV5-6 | TGTGCCAGCAGCTTGGGTGGAGGGAATCCCTACGAGCAGTACTTC | CASSLGGGNPYEQYF
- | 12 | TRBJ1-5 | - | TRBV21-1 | TGTGCCAGCAGCAAAAGAAATCAGCCCCAGCATTTT | CASSKRNQPQHF
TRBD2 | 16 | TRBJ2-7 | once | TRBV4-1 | TGCGCCAGCAGCCAAGCGGGAGGACTCTTCTCCTACGAGCAGTACTTC | CASSQAGGLFSYEQYF
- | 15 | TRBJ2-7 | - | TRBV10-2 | TGCGCCAGCAGGGGAGCTGTCGGGGGCCTCTACGAGCAGTACTTC | CASRGAVGGLYEQYF
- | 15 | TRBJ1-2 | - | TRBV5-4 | TGTGCCAGCAGCTTGGAAGGGGAGGCTAACTATGGCTACACCTTC | CASSLEGEANYGYTF
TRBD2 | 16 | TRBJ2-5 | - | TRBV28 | TGTGCCAGCAGTTTGATTCTTAGCGGGGTTAAAGAGACCCAGTACTTC | CASSLILSGVKETQYF
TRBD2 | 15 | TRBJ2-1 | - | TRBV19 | TGTGCCAGTAGTATAGGACTAGCCCCATACAATGAGCAGTTCTTC | CASSIGLAPYNEQFF
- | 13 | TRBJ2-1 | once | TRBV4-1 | TGCGCCAGCAGCCACGCGACAGTGAATGAGCAGTTCTTC | CASSHATVNEQFF
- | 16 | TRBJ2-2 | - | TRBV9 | TGTGCCAGCAGCGTAGCAGACTCTCTGAACACCGGGGAGCTGTTTTTT | CASSVADSLNTGELFF
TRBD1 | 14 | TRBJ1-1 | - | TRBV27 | TGTGCCAGCAGGACAGGGGGCTGGGGCACTGAAGCTTTCTTT | CASRTGGWGTEAFF
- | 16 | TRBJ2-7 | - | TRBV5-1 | TGCGCCAGCAGCTTGGGAGTTACGGGGGCAGAGGACGAGCAGTACTTC | CASSLGVTGAEDEQYF